This T cell receptor (beta chain) was obtained from a study of cytomegalovirus exposure and HLA in healthy donors. About this clone itself: Its cognate antigen is unknown.

CDR3 length: 12 residues. V lost 6 bases, J lost 4 bases, and 9 bases lay in between. Germline lookup yields CDR1 MNHEY and CDR2 SMNVEV (reference sequence). Study-wide findings and caveats: Among TCR sequences, most were rare, though some public TCRs appeared in many donors. Several V segments, TRBV6-2 and TRBV6-3 among them, could not be told apart and were dropped. A previous analysis found most TCR beta V segments productive roughly 90% or roughly 30% of the time.

The PCR contained 60 Vbeta and 13 Jbeta primers. Sequencing was performed with immunoSEQ multiplex PCR; in TCRdb, only in-frame clones are kept and a portion is missing. The table shows about 160,000 clones, with over 60% occurring only once. The sequence derives from a female donor in good health and CMV-seronegative. The chain recombines TRBV27 with TRBJ1-1; D is perhaps TRBD1 (5 bases). Sequencing was performed on PBMCs. CDR3 DNA: TGTGCCAGCAGCTCCAGGGCCACTGAAGCTTTCTTT. Protein product: CASSSRATEAFF.